This entry concerns a single TCR beta chain. The antigen remains unidentified. The sample originates from a study of T cell responses to AZD1222 COVID-19 vaccine. General study findings and limits: Repertoires in all cases were sampled only once the peak T cell response had passed. Possibly, clonal diversity was underestimated; donors were largely white British and included more females.

The assay was immunoSEQ multiplex PCR, and TCRdb's table has in-frame clones only and misses some. The sample has fewer than 200,000 clones; 92% are singletons. This specimen consisted of peripheral blood, obtained on day 0 of MenACWY control vaccination. The TCR originated in an adult in good health.

CDR3 residues: CASSDLRSGNTIYF. Written as DNA, the CDR3 is TGTGCCAGCAGCGATCTCCGCTCTGGAAACACCATATATTTT. The V call is TRBV7-9, the J call TRBJ1-3; D not certain. Germline V CDR1 and CDR2: SEHNR, FQNEAQ (reference sequence). This CDR3 comprises 14 residues. The ends were cut back, 5 bases at V and 0 bases at J, with 8 bases in the middle.